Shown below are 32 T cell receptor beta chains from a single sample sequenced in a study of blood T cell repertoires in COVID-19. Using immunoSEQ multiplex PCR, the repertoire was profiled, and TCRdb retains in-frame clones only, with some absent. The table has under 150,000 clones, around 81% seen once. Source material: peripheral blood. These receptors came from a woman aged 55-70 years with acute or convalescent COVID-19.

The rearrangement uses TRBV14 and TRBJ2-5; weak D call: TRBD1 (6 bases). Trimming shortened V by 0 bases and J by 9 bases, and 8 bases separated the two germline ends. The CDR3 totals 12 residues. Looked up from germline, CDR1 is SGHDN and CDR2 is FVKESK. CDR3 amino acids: CASSQDDRSQYF. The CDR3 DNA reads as TGTGCCAGCAGCCAAGATGACAGGTCCCAGTACTTC. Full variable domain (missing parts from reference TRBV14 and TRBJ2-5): EAGVTQFPSHSVIEKGQTVTLRCDPISGHDNLYWYRRVMGKEIKFLLHFVKESKQDESGMPNNRFLAERTGGTYSTLKVQPAELEDSGVYFCASSQDDRSQYFGPGTRLLVL.

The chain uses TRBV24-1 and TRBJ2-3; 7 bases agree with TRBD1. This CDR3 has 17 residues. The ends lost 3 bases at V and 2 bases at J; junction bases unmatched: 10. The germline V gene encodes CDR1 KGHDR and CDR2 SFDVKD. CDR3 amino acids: CATSDTGQTTNTDTQYF. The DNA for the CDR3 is TGTGCCACCAGTGATACGGGACAGACTACTAACACAGATACGCAGTATTTT.

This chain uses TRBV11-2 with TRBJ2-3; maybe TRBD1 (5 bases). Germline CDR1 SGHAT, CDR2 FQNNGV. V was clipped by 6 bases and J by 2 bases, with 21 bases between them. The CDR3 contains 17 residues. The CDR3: CASSYWTSQAPTDTQYF. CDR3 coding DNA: TGTGCCAGCAGTTACTGGACATCGCAAGCCCCCACAGATACGCAGTATTTT.

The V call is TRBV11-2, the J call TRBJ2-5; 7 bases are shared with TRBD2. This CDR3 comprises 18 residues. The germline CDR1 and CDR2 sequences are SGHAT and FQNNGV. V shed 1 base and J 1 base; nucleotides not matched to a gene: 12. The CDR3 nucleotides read TGTGCCAGCAGCTTAGTTGGGTCTAGCGGCATTTTCCAAGAGACCCAGTACTTC. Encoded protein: CASSLVGSSGIFQETQYF.

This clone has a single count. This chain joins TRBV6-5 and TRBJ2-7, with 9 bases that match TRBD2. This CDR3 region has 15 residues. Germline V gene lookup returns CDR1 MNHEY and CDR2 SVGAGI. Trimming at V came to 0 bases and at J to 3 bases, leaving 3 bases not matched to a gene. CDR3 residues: CASSYSLSGSYEQYF. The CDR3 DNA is TGTGCCAGCAGTTACTCTCTTAGCGGGAGCTACGAGCAGTACTTC.

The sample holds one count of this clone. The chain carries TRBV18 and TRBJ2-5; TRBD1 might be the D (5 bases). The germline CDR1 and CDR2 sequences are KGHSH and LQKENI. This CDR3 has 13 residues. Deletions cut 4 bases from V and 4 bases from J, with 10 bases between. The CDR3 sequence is CASSLTEGETQYF. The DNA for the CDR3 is TGTGCCAGCTCACTGACAGAAGGAGAGACCCAGTACTTC.

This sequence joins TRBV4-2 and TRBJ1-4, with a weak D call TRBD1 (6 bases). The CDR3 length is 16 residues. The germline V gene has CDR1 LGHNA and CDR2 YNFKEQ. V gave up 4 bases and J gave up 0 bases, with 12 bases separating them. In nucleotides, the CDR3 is TGTGCCAGCAGCCCCGGACAGCGTGCAACTAATGAAAAACTGTTTTTT. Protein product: CASSPGQRATNEKLFF.

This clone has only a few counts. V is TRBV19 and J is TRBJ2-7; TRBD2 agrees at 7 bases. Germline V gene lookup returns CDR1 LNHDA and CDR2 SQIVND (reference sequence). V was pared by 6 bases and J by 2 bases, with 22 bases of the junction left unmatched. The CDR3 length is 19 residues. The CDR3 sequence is CASSLVRASDPRGAYEQYF. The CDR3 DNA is TGTGCCAGTAGCCTGGTTAGGGCTAGCGACCCCCGGGGGGCCTACGAGCAGTACTTC.

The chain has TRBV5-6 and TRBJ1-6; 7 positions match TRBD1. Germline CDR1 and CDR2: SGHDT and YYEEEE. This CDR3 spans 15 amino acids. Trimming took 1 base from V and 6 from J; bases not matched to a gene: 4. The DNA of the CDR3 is TGTGCCAGCAGCTTGACAGGGGCTCCTAATTCACCCCTCCACTTT. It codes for CASSLTGAPNSPLHF.

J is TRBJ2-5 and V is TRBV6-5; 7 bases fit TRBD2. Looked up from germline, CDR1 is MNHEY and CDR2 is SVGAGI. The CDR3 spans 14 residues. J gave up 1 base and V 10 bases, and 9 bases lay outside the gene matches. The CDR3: CATPTSGGQETQYF. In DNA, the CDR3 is TGTGCCACCCCAACATCGGGGGGCCAAGAGACCCAGTACTTC.

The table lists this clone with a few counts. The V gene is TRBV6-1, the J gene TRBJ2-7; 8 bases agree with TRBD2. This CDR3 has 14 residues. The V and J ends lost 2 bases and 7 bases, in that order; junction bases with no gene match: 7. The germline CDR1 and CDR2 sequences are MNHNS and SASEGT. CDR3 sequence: CASSEPGGVLEQYF. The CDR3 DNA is TGTGCCAGCAGTGAACCGGGAGGGGTTTTAGAGCAGTACTTC.

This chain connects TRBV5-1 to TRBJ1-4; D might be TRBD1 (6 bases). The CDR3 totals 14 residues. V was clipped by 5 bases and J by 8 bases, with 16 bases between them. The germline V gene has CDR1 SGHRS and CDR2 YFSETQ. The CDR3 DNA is TGCGCCAGCAGAGCGGGGGCAATGGGCGAAAAACTGTTTTTT. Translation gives CASRAGAMGEKLFF. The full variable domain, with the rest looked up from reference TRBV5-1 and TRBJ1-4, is KAGVTQTPRYLIKTRGQQVTLSCSPISGHRSVSWYQQTPGQGLQFLFEYFSETQRNKGNFPGRFSGRQFSNSRSEMNVSTLELGDSALYLCASRAGAMGEKLFFGSGTQLSVL.

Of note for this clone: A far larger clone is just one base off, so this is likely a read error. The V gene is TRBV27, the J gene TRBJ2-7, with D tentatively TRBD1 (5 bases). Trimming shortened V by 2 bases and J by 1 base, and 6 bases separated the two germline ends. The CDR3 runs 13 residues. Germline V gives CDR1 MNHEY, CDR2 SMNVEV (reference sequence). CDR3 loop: CASSLQGSYEQYF. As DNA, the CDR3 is TGTGCCAGCAGTTTACAGGGATCCTACGAGCAGTACTTC.

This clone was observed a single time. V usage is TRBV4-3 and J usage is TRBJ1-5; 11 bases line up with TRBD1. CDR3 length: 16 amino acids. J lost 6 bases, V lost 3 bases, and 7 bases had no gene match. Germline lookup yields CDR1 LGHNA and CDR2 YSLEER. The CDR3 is CASSHRTGGGGQPQHF. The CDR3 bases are TGCGCCAGCAGCCACAGGACAGGGGGCGGGGGTCAGCCCCAGCATTTT.

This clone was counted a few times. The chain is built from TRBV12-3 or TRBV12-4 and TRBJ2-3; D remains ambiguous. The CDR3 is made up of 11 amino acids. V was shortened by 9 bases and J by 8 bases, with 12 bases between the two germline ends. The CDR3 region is CASALQATQYF. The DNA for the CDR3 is TGTGCCAGTGCCCTCCAGGCTACGCAGTATTTT.

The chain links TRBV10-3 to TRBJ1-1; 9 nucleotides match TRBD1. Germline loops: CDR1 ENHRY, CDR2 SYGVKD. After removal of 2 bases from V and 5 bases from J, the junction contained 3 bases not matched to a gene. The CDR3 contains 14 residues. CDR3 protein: CAISEGDRVTEAFF. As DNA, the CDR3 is TGTGCCATCAGTGAGGGGGACAGGGTAACTGAAGCTTTCTTT.

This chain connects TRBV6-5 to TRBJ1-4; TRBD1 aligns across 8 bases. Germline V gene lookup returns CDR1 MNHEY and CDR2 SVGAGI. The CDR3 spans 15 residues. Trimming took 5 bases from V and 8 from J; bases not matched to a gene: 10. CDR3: CASSKTGGIGEKLFF. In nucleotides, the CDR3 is TGTGCCAGCAGTAAAACAGGGGGAATTGGAGAAAAACTGTTTTTT.

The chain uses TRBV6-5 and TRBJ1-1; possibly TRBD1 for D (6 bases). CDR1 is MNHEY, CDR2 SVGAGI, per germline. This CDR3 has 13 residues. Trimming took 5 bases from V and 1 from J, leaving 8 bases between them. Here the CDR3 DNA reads TGTGCCAGCAGTCGGACAGAGAACACTGAAGCTTTCTTT. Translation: CASSRTENTEAFF.

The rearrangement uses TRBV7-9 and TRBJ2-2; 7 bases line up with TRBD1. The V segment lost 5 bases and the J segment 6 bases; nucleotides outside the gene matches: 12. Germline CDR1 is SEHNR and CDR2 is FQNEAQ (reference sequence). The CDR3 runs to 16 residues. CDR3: CASSPTGAGFPGELFF. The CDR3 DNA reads TGTGCCAGCAGCCCCACAGGGGCGGGTTTTCCCGGGGAGCTGTTTTTT.

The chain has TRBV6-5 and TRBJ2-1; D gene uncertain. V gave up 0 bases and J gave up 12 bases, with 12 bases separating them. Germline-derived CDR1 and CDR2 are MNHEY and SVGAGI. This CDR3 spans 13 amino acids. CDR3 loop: CASSYSAWAGQFF. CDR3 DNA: TGTGCCAGCAGTTACTCGGCTTGGGCAGGGCAGTTCTTC.

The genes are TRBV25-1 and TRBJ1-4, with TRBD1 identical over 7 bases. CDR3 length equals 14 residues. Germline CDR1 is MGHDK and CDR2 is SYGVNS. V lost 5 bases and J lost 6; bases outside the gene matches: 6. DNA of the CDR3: TGTGCCAGCAGTAAAAACAGGGGTGATGAAAAACTGTTTTTT. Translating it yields CASSKNRGDEKLFF.

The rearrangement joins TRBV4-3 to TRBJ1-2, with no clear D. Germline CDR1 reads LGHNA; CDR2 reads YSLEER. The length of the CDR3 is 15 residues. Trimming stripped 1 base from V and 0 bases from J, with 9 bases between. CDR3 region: CASSQVLQTNYGYTF. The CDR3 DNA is TGCGCCAGCAGCCAAGTCCTCCAGACTAACTATGGCTACACCTTC.

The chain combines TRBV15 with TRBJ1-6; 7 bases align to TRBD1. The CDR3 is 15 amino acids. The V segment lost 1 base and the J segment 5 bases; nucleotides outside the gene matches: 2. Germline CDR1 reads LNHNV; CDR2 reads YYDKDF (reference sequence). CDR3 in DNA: TGTGCCACCAGCAGAGGGGACAGAAATAATTCACCCCTCCACTTT. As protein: CATSRGDRNNSPLHF.

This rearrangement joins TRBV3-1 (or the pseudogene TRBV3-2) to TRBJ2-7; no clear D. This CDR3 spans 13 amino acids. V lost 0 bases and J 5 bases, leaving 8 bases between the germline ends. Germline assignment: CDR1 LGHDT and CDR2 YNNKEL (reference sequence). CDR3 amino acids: CASSQERYDEQYF. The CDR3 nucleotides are TGTGCCAGCAGCCAAGAGAGGTACGACGAGCAGTACTTC.

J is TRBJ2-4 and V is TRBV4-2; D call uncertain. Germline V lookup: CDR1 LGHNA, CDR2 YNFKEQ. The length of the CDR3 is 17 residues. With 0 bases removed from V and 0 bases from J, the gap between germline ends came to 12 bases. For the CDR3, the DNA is TGTGCCAGCAGCCAAGATTCTAACTCCCTAGCCAAAAACATTCAGTACTTC. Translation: CASSQDSNSLAKNIQYF.

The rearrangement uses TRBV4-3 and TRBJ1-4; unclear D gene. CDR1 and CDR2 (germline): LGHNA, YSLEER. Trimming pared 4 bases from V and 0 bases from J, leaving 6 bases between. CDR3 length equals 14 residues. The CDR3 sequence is CASSLYATNEKLFF. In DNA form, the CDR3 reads TGCGCCAGCAGCCTGTATGCAACTAATGAAAAACTGTTTTTT.

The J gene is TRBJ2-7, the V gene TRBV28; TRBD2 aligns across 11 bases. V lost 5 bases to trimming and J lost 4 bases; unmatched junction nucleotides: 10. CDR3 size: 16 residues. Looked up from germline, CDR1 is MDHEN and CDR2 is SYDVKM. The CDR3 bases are TGTGCCAGCAGTCCCCAACTAGCGGGAGTAGGGTACGAGCAGTACTTC. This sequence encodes CASSPQLAGVGYEQYF. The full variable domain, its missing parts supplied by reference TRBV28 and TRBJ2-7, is DVKVTQSSRYLVKRTGEKVFLECVQDMDHENMFWYRQDPGLGLRLIYFSYDVKMKEKGDIPEGYSVSREKKERFSLILESASTNQTSMYLCASSPQLAGVGYEQYFGPGTRLTVT.

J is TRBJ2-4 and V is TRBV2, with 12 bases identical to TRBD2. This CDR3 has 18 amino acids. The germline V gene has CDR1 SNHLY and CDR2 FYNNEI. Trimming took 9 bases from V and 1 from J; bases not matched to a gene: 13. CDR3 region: CASAGLAGGPGAKNIQYF. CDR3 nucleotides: TGTGCCAGTGCGGGCCTAGCGGGAGGGCCCGGGGCCAAAAACATTCAGTACTTC.

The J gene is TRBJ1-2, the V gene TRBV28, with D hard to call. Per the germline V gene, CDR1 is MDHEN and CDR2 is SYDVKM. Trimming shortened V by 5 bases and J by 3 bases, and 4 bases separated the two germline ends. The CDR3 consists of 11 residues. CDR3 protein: CASSRDYGYTF. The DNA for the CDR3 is TGTGCCAGCAGTCGGGACTATGGCTACACCTTC.

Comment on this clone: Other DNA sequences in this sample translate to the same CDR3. The CDR3 sequence is CASSPRLAGAYEQYF. In DNA, the CDR3 is TGTGCCAGCTCACCAAGACTAGCGGGGGCCTACGAGCAGTACTTC. The chain recombines TRBV18 with TRBJ2-7; 12 positions match TRBD2. Germline assignment: CDR1 KGHSH and CDR2 LQKENI. The CDR3 has 15 residues. Losses at the gene ends were 2 bases for V and 2 bases for J; bases not matched to a gene: 1.

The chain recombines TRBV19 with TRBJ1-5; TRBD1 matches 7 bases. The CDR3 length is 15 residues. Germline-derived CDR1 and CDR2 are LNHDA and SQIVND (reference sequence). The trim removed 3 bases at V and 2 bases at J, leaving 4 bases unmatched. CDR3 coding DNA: TGTGCCAGTAGTATTAGGGGGCAGGGCAATCAGCCCCAGCATTTT. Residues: CASSIRGQGNQPQHF.

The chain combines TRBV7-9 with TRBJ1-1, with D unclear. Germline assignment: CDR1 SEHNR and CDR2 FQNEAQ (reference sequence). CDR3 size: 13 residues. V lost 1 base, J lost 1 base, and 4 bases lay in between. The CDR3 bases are TGTGCCAGCAGCTTAGGAGCGAACACTGAAGCTTTCTTT. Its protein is CASSLGANTEAFF.